These 31 T cell receptor beta chains came from one sample sequenced in a study of blood T cell repertoires in COVID-19. This table comes from immunoSEQ multiplex PCR, and its TCRdb copy is limited to in-frame clones, with some not included. Of around 80,000 clones in the sample, more than 80% were seen once. Sequenced sample: peripheral blood. The receptor source for this set is an older woman with acute or convalescent COVID-19.

This clone was recorded a few times. This chain uses TRBV11-2 with TRBJ2-3; 8 positions agree with TRBD2. The length of the CDR3 is 18 residues. CDR1 and CDR2 (germline): SGHAT, FQNNGV. The junction had 10 bases not matched to a gene; V was cut back by 1 base and J by 1 base. CDR3 loop: CASSLVSGGPYRTDTQYF. Here the CDR3 DNA reads TGTGCCAGCAGCTTAGTATCGGGGGGGCCTTACCGCACAGATACGCAGTATTTT.

The genes are TRBV4-3 and TRBJ1-1, with D unclear. V lost 4 bases to trimming and J lost 1 base, with 13 bases between them. The CDR3 consists of 15 residues. The germline V gene encodes CDR1 LGHNA and CDR2 YSLEER. The CDR3 sequence is CASSRLLGENTEAFF. The CDR3 nucleotides are TGCGCCAGCAGCCGTTTACTAGGAGAGAACACTGAAGCTTTCTTT.

This clone was found a few times. This sequence joins TRBV5-6 and TRBJ2-5; D gene ambiguous. The CDR3 spans 14 residues. V gave up 4 bases and J gave up 2 bases, with 12 bases separating them. CDR1 SGHDT and CDR2 YYEEEE come from the germline V gene. CDR3 in DNA: TGTGCCAGCAGCCCTCTAGGAGTTCAAGAGACCCAGTACTTC. Translating it yields CASSPLGVQETQYF.

This chain uses TRBV5-1 with TRBJ2-2, with TRBD1 matching 7 bases. Trimming removed 2 bases from V and 3 bases from J; junction bases left unmatched: 4. The germline V gene has CDR1 SGHRS and CDR2 YFSETQ. CDR3 length equals 15 residues. Here the CDR3 DNA reads TGCGCCAGCAGCTTACAAGGGGGCTACACCGGGGAGCTGTTTTTT. This gives the protein CASSLQGGYTGELFF.

V is TRBV7-9 and J is TRBJ2-5, with 7 bases identical to TRBD2. V was clipped by 0 bases and J by 5 bases; unmatched bases: 3. The CDR3 extends over 14 amino acids. Germline V gene sequence: CDR1 SEHNR, CDR2 FQNEAQ (reference sequence). The CDR3 region is CASSLAGRAETQYF. In nucleotides, the CDR3 is TGTGCCAGCAGCTTAGCGGGGAGGGCGGAGACCCAGTACTTC.

J is TRBJ1-4 and V is TRBV2; no definite D call. The CDR3 is made up of 13 amino acids. Per germline, CDR1 SNHLY and CDR2 FYNNEI. Between the trimmed V and J ends, which lost 4 bases and 8 bases, there was a span of 11 bases. The DNA of the CDR3 is TGTGCCAGCAGTGGAGGAGGGCGCGAAAAACTGTTTTTT. Translated, it gives CASSGGGREKLFF. The variable domain in full, with the rest retrieved from reference TRBV2 and TRBJ1-4, is EPEVTQTPSHQVTQMGQEVILRCVPISNHLYFYWYRQILGQKVEFLVSFYNNEISEKSEIFDDQFSVERPDGSNFTLKIRSTKLEDSAMYFCASSGGGREKLFFGSGTQLSVL.

This chain joins TRBV5-4 and TRBJ2-3, with D maybe TRBD1 (6 bases). Trimming pared 2 bases from V and 0 bases from J, leaving 7 bases between. CDR1 and CDR2 from the germline V gene are SGHNT and YYREEE (reference sequence). The CDR3 length is 14 residues. CDR3 in amino acids: CASSFDRSTDTQYF. CDR3 coding DNA: TGTGCCAGCAGCTTTGACAGGAGCACAGATACGCAGTATTTT.

This clone was observed a handful of times. The genes are TRBV9 and TRBJ1-2, with D possibly TRBD1 on 5 matching bases. The CDR3 spans 14 residues. Trimming cost V 1 base and J 2 bases, with 9 bases left between them. Germline V gene sequence: CDR1 SGDLS, CDR2 YYNGEE. CDR3 residues: CASSVQSGNYGYTF. The CDR3 DNA follows: TGTGCCAGCAGCGTACAATCAGGGAACTATGGCTACACCTTC.

J is TRBJ2-7 and V is TRBV7-2; 7 bases map to TRBD1. The ends lost 1 base at V and 9 bases at J; junction bases unmatched: 12. The CDR3 is 15 residues long. Germline loops: CDR1 SGHTA, CDR2 FQGNSA. CDR3: CASSLDPQGFRRQYF. In DNA, the CDR3 is TGTGCCAGCAGCTTAGACCCACAGGGGTTCCGAAGGCAGTACTTC.

This rearrangement joins TRBV7-9 to TRBJ1-1; TRBD1 aligns across 7 bases. CDR1 and CDR2 (germline): SEHNR, FQNEAQ (reference sequence). J gave up 4 bases and V 3 bases, and 5 bases lay outside the gene matches. The CDR3 contains 14 residues. CDR3 sequence: CASSLTGPVTEAFF. CDR3 nucleotide sequence: TGTGCCAGCAGCTTGACAGGGCCGGTCACTGAAGCTTTCTTT.

This clone turned up a few times. The DNA for the CDR3 is TGTGCCAGCAGCCGCCGGGACAGGGGGACGCCCCAGCATTTT. The encoded protein is CASSRRDRGTPQHF. The chain joins TRBV3-1 (or the pseudogene TRBV3-2) to TRBJ1-5; 11 nucleotides line up with TRBD1. The CDR3 is made up of 14 amino acids. Trimming took 4 bases from V and 9 from J; bases not matched to a gene: 5. Germline V gene sequence: CDR1 LGHDT, CDR2 YNNKEL (reference sequence).

The V call is TRBV6-5, the J call TRBJ1-1, with TRBD1 matching over 7 bases. The germline V gene has CDR1 MNHEY and CDR2 SVGAGI. The CDR3 sequence is 12 residues long. Losses at the gene ends were 5 bases for V and 7 bases for J; bases not matched to a gene: 4. The DNA of the CDR3 is TGTGCCAGCAGTAGGACAGGAAATGAAGCTTTCTTT. Its protein product is CASSRTGNEAFF.

The V gene is TRBV5-4, the J gene TRBJ2-5, with D unresolved. The V and J ends lost 3 bases and 3 bases respectively, with 9 bases between them. The germline CDR1 and CDR2 sequences are SGHNT and YYREEE (reference sequence). CDR3 size: 13 residues. CDR3 bases: TGTGCCAGCAGCTCCGACATGGAAGAGACCCAGTACTTC. It translates to CASSSDMEETQYF.

In this sample, this clone turned up once. The chain joins TRBV7-8 to TRBJ2-5; 11 bases line up with TRBD1. In germline, CDR1 is SGHVS, CDR2 FQNEAQ. Germline trimming cut 5 bases from V and 5 bases from J; bases unmatched to any gene: 4. This CDR3 spans 14 amino acids. CDR3 nucleotide sequence: TGTGCCAGCAGCCTGGACAGGGGGCGGGAGACCCAGTACTTC. Translating gives CASSLDRGRETQYF.

The table lists this clone with a count of one. This chain uses TRBV19 with TRBJ1-5; 8 bases line up with TRBD1. CDR1 is LNHDA and CDR2 is SQIVND in the germline V gene (reference sequence). This CDR3 has 13 amino acids. The J segment lost 4 bases and the V segment lost 8 bases, leaving 4 bases of the junction unmatched. CDR3 bases: TGTGCCAGTTCACGACAGGGGAATCAGCCCCAGCATTTT. Protein sequence: CASSRQGNQPQHF.

This clone was seen only a few times. The chain couples TRBV19 to TRBJ1-5; D might be TRBD1 (6 bases). CDR1 is LNHDA, CDR2 SQIVND, per germline (reference sequence). V lost 10 bases and J lost 0, with 13 bases in between. The length of the CDR3 is 14 residues. The CDR3 nucleotides read TGTGCCACCCGGGACATCGATAGCAATCAGCCCCAGCATTTT. This encodes CATRDIDSNQPQHF.

The V and J genes are TRBV3-1 (or the pseudogene TRBV3-2) and TRBJ1-1, with D uncertain. Germline CDR1 and CDR2: LGHDT and YNNKEL (reference sequence). The CDR3 covers 14 residues. V dropped 6 bases and J dropped 4 bases, with 15 bases sitting between them. The CDR3 bases are TGTGCCAGCAGGCCTACGTCCGGTGTCACTGAAGCTTTCTTT. Its translation: CASRPTSGVTEAFF.

This sequence joins TRBV5-1 and TRBJ1-5; D call uncertain. Germline CDR1 reads SGHRS; CDR2 reads YFSETQ. V lost 1 base and J 6 bases, leaving 5 bases between the germline ends. The CDR3 contains 12 residues. DNA of the CDR3: TGCGCCAGCAGCTTGACGGGTCAGCCCCAGCATTTT. Its translation is CASSLTGQPQHF.

This clone was detected once. The V call is TRBV7-8, the J call TRBJ1-5, with D possibly TRBD1 on 6 matching bases. Trimming stripped 5 bases from V and 2 bases from J, with 16 bases between. This CDR3 has 16 amino acids. CDR1 is SGHVS, CDR2 FQNEAQ, per germline. The CDR3 coding sequence is TGTGCCAGCAGCCAGGGAAGGGGGATAGGCAATCAGCCCCAGCATTTT. Translated, it gives CASSQGRGIGNQPQHF.

This clone came up once. This chain joins TRBV7-2 and TRBJ2-5; TRBD1 aligns across 8 bases. The V gene's germline CDR1 is SGHTA and CDR2 FQGNSA. The CDR3 has 15 amino acids. The J segment lost 2 bases and the V segment lost 3 bases, leaving 5 bases of the junction unmatched. CDR3 amino acids: CASSFLGTGQETQYF. DNA of the CDR3: TGTGCCAGCAGCTTTCTGGGGACAGGTCAAGAGACCCAGTACTTC.

J is TRBJ2-5 and V is TRBV7-2; 7 nucleotides align to TRBD1. Germline CDR1 is SGHTA and CDR2 is FQGNSA. Germline trimming cut 1 base from V and 3 bases from J; bases unmatched to any gene: 5. This CDR3 has 15 residues. The CDR3 DNA is TGTGCCAGCAGCTTAGTAAGGGGGCTGGAAGAGACCCAGTACTTC. Translation gives CASSLVRGLEETQYF.

This sequence joins TRBV2 and TRBJ1-3; D gene ambiguous. V dropped 6 bases and J dropped 0 bases, with 6 bases sitting between them. Germline lookup yields CDR1 SNHLY and CDR2 FYNNEI. This CDR3 comprises 13 residues. The CDR3 loop is CASRGDSGNTIYF. The CDR3, as DNA: TGTGCCAGCAGAGGAGACTCTGGAAACACCATATATTTT.

The chain combines TRBV5-1 with TRBJ1-6; D perhaps matches TRBD1 (5 bases). V lost 0 bases to trimming and J lost 6 bases, with 16 bases between them. CDR1 and CDR2 from the germline V gene are SGHRS and YFSETQ. The CDR3 spans 17 residues. The CDR3 spells CASSLGQPTYINSPLHF. The CDR3, as DNA: TGCGCCAGCAGCTTGGGACAGCCGACGTATATTAATTCACCCCTCCACTTT.

The chain joins TRBV27 to TRBJ1-4; TRBD1 might be the D (6 bases). Trimming cost V 3 bases and J 5 bases, with 7 bases left between them. There are 13 residues in the CDR3. Germline V gives CDR1 MNHEY, CDR2 SMNVEV (reference sequence). The CDR3 DNA reads as TGTGCCAGCAGTTTCAGGGGAAATGAAAAACTGTTTTTT. This gives the protein CASSFRGNEKLFF.

The CDR3 protein is CASSPPGAGSPLHF. In nucleotides, the CDR3 is TGTGCCAGCTCACCACCGGGGGCGGGTTCACCCCTCCACTTT. The chain employs TRBV18 and TRBJ1-6, with D possibly being TRBD1 (6 bases). Trimming pared 0 bases from V and 9 bases from J, leaving 9 bases between. Germline lookup yields CDR1 KGHSH and CDR2 LQKENI. The CDR3 loop spans 14 amino acids.

This clone was seen a few times. V usage is TRBV5-4 and J usage is TRBJ2-7; D ambiguous. Per germline, CDR1 SGHNT and CDR2 YYREEE (reference sequence). The CDR3 extends over 13 amino acids. V was shortened by 2 bases and J by 1 base, with 7 bases between the two germline ends. The DNA of the CDR3 is TGTGCCAGCAGCTTATCCACATCCTACGAGCAGTACTTC. It yields the protein CASSLSTSYEQYF.

The J gene is TRBJ1-3, the V gene TRBV5-8; no clear D gene. This CDR3 spans 13 amino acids. V lost 9 bases to trimming and J lost 0 bases, with 10 bases between them. The germline gives CDR1 SGHTS, CDR2 YDEGEE. For the CDR3, the DNA is TGTGCCACGTCGAGGCCCTCTGGAAACACCATATATTTT. Translated: CATSRPSGNTIYF. The full variable domain, rest sourced from reference TRBV5-8 and TRBJ1-3, is EAGVTQSPTHLIKTRGQQATLRCSPISGHTSVYWYQQALGLGLQFLLWYDEGEERNRGNFPPRFSGRQFPNYSSELNVNALELEDSALYLCATSRPSGNTIYFGEGSWLTVV.

The V call is TRBV7-6, the J call TRBJ2-5; D perhaps matches TRBD2 (5 bases). V dropped 1 base and J dropped 3 bases, with 12 bases sitting between them. The CDR3 is 15 residues long. Germline CDR1 is SGHVS and CDR2 is FNYEAQ. The DNA for the CDR3 is TGTGCCAGCAGCTTAGGCGAAGCGGTAAAAGAGACCCAGTACTTC. Residues: CASSLGEAVKETQYF.

This clone was found once. The rearrangement joins TRBV7-6 to TRBJ1-3; 9 bases match TRBD1. Germline CDR1 SGHVS, CDR2 FNYEAQ. This CDR3 has 16 residues. J lost 3 bases, V lost 5 bases, and 8 bases had no gene match. CDR3 bases: TGTGCCAGCAGCCAACGGACAGGGGCTGGTGGAAACACCATATATTTT. It translates to CASSQRTGAGGNTIYF.

The rearrangement uses TRBV9 and TRBJ2-5; maybe TRBD2 (5 bases). In germline, CDR1 is SGDLS, CDR2 YYNGEE. V gave up 3 bases and J gave up 5 bases, with 14 bases separating them. The CDR3 spans 14 residues. CDR3 DNA sequence: TGTGCCAGCAGCGCGGACTCCCAAGTGGAGACCCAGTACTTC. Translating gives CASSADSQVETQYF.

V usage is TRBV11-2 and J usage is TRBJ1-2; TRBD1 matches 10 bases. The germline V gene encodes CDR1 SGHAT and CDR2 FQNNGV. The CDR3 consists of 17 residues. V was clipped by 6 bases and J by 0 bases; unmatched bases: 10. This CDR3 is CASRLDGQGGTNYGYTF. CDR3 DNA sequence: TGTGCCAGCAGACTCGACGGACAGGGGGGTACTAACTATGGCTACACCTTC.